Below, 8 T cell receptor beta chains from the same sample are listed, as sequenced in a study of graft-versus-host responses after intestinal transplantation (dated by TCRdb to the early 2020s). Library prep was done by the immunoSEQ multiplex PCR assay. TCRdb provides this immuneACCESS table in a form limited to in-frame rearrangements. Some clones are lacking; in checked studies, under half of them reflect an unresolved V gene, and why the rest are absent is not known. The sample table holds roughly 40,000 clones, of which nearly 90% were seen once. Approximately 6.9% of the sample lies in the top ten. The starting material was PBMCs, obtained roughly 270 days after transplant. All receptors come from a human patient who received an intestinal transplant, so some T cells may come from the graft donor.

The rearrangement joins TRBV7-2 to TRBJ1-4; TRBD1 agrees at 7 bases. Unmatched junction bases numbered 8, after V lost 5 bases and J lost 8 bases. The germline gives CDR1 SGHTA, CDR2 FQGNSA. This CDR3 has 14 residues. This CDR3 reads CASSPQDRWEKLFF. CDR3 DNA: TGTGCCAGCAGCCCCCAGGACAGGTGGGAAAAACTGTTTTTT.

The chain is built from TRBV11-2 and TRBJ2-7; possibly TRBD1 for D (5 bases). With 5 bases removed from V and 3 bases from J, the gap between germline ends came to 5 bases. The CDR3 spans 11 residues. Germline CDR1 is SGHAT and CDR2 is FQNNGV. CDR3 amino acids: CASSDSYEQYF. The DNA of the CDR3 is TGTGCCAGCAGCGACAGCTACGAGCAGTACTTC.

This clone was observed a few times. This chain links TRBV5-1 with TRBJ1-4; the D is unclear. Trimming cost V 1 base and J 5 bases, with 12 bases left between them. Germline V gives CDR1 SGHRS, CDR2 YFSETQ. The CDR3 contains 15 residues. The chain's CDR3 is CASSLMGSGNEKLFF. Here the CDR3 DNA reads TGCGCCAGCAGCTTGATGGGCAGCGGCAATGAAAAACTGTTTTTT.

The chain carries TRBV4-2 and TRBJ2-2, with D possibly matching TRBD2 (6 bases). The CDR3 sequence is 15 residues long. Deletions cut 4 bases from V and 7 bases from J, with 16 bases between. Per the germline V gene, CDR1 is LGHNA and CDR2 is YNFKEQ. The CDR3 protein is CASSPGTGGGGELFF. The CDR3 coding sequence is TGTGCCAGCAGCCCCGGGACTGGGGGAGGCGGGGAGCTGTTTTTT.

The gene calls are TRBV6-5 and TRBJ1-4; the D is unclear. Trimming pared 8 bases from V and 3 bases from J, leaving 10 bases between. This CDR3 has 13 amino acids. From germline, CDR1 is MNHEY and CDR2 SVGAGI. CDR3 loop: CASHGTSNEKLFF. The CDR3 bases are TGTGCCAGCCATGGAACCTCTAATGAAAAACTGTTTTTT.

The chain uses TRBV19 and TRBJ2-7, with D uncertain. The CDR3 has 15 residues. V was clipped by 0 bases and J by 3 bases, with 12 bases between them. Germline CDR1 and CDR2: LNHDA and SQIVND (reference sequence). The CDR3 DNA follows: TGTGCCAGTAGTATAGATCATGAATCCGTCTACGAGCAGTACTTC. It codes for CASSIDHESVYEQYF.

In this sample, this clone turned up once. The V gene is TRBV9, the J gene TRBJ2-6; D not resolved. V lost 0 bases to trimming and J lost 0 bases, with 10 bases between them. The CDR3 loop spans 17 amino acids. In germline, CDR1 is SGDLS, CDR2 YYNGEE. This CDR3 reads CASSVGSETSGANVLTF. CDR3 DNA sequence: TGTGCCAGCAGCGTAGGGTCAGAAACCTCTGGGGCCAACGTCCTGACTTTC.

The chain uses TRBV2 and TRBJ1-1; D is possibly TRBD1 (5 bases). CDR1 is SNHLY and CDR2 is FYNNEI in the germline V gene. V was clipped by 4 bases and J by 0 bases, with 15 bases between them. The CDR3 spans 16 residues. In DNA, the CDR3 is TGTGCCAGCAGTGTCGGGGGTGACAGATTGAACACTGAAGCTTTCTTT. This translates into CASSVGGDRLNTEAFF.